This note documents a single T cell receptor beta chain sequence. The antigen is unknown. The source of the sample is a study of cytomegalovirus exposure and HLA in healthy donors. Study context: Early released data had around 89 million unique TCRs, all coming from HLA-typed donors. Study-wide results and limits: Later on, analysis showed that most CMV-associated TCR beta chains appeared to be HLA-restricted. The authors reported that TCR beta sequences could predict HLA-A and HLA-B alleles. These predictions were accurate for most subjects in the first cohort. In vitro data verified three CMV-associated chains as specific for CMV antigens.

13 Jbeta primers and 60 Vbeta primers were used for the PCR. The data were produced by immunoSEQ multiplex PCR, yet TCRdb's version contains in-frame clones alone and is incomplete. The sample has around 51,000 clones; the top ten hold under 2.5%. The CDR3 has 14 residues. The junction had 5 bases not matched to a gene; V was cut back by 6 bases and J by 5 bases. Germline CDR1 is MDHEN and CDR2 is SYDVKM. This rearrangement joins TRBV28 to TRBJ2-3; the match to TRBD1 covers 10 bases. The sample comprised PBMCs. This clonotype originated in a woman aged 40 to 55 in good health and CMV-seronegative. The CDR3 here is CASRTGGAVDTQYF. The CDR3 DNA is TGTGCCAGCAGGACAGGGGGCGCGGTAGATACGCAGTATTTT. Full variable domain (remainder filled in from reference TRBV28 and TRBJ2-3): DVKVTQSSRYLVKRTGEKVFLECVQDMDHENMFWYRQDPGLGLRLIYFSYDVKMKEKGDIPEGYSVSREKKERFSLILESASTNQTSMYLCASRTGGAVDTQYFGPGTRLTVL.